Here is one T cell receptor beta chain with its context. Antigen: not known. PCR amplification relied on 60 Vbeta primers (plus 13 Jbeta primers). Repertoires were generated with immunoSEQ multiplex PCR, while TCRdb's copy carries only in-frame clones and drops some. The sample holds 110,000 to 150,000 clones, around four fifths seen once. The V end was cut by 1 base, the J end by 4 bases, with 11 bases between. Looked up from germline, CDR1 is PRHDT and CDR2 is FYEKMQ (reference sequence). The CDR3 totals 14 residues. The sample is drawn from a study of cytomegalovirus exposure and HLA in healthy donors. In the study overall: Membership in the Caucasian-associated ancestry cluster was found for around four fifths of roughly 400 genotyped donors.

The study's findings and limits: It was reported that TCR beta sequences correctly inferred the HLA-A and HLA-B alleles for most subjects. A later analysis showed HLA-associated TCR beta chains outstripping equally common others in clonal expansion. By a later analysis, the bulk of CMV-associated TCR beta chains appeared HLA-restricted.

The V call is TRBV13, the J call TRBJ2-7; D possibly corresponds to TRBD1 (6 bases). The receptor comes from a boy younger than 10 in good health and CMV-seronegative. Sample: PBMCs. The CDR3 DNA reads TGTGCCAGCAGCTTAGCCGGACAGCAATACGAGCAGTACTTC. Its translation: CASSLAGQQYEQYF.